The 21 T cell receptor beta chains below come from one sample, sequenced in a study of blood T cells in healthy people across ages. The use of a sample-barcoded 5' primer and a J-beta primer mix characterized a second PCR of about 6 to 11 cycles. Using its own MiXCR run on the 5' RACE reads, TCRdb lists one record per CDR3 protein. The top ten hold roughly a quarter of the sample, which has roughly 830,000 distinct CDR3 sequences, about 62% seen once. Sequencing used blood. Receptors originate from a man between 25 and 39 years old in good health.

This chain connects TRBV11-2 to TRBJ1-2, with D tentatively TRBD1 (6 bases). Germline V CDR1 and CDR2: SGHAT, FQNNGV. The CDR3 totals 15 residues. Trimming stripped 6 bases from V and 4 bases from J, with 18 bases between. The DNA of the CDR3 is TGTGCCAGCAGACGGTGGGGGCAGGGACCCTATGGCTACACCTTC. Amino acid sequence: CASRRWGQGPYGYTF.

The V gene is TRBV5-1, the J gene TRBJ2-4; the D gene is possibly TRBD1 (6 bases). Trimming stripped 4 bases from V and 3 bases from J, with 11 bases between. The germline gives CDR1 SGHRS, CDR2 YFSETQ. The CDR3 sequence is 14 residues long. The CDR3 DNA follows: TGCGCCAGCAGCCCGGACAGCTACAAAAACATTCAGTACTTC. This gives the protein CASSPDSYKNIQYF.

This clonotype was recorded a few times. The junction and the germline gene differ at one end; a read error may be behind it. The V gene is TRBV5-6, the J gene TRBJ1-5; no reliable D call. From germline, CDR1 is SGHDT and CDR2 YYEEEE. CDR3 length equals 12 residues. This CDR3 reads CASSSPYQPQHF. CDR3 nucleotides: TGTGCTAGCAGCTCGCCATATCAGCCCCAGCATTTT.

The chain joins TRBV14 to TRBJ2-1; maybe TRBD1 (6 bases). Deletions cut 0 bases from V and 5 bases from J, with 11 bases between. This CDR3 contains 15 residues. Germline CDR1 and CDR2: SGHDN and FVKESK. DNA for the CDR3: TGTGCCAGCAGCCAAGATTGGGGGCTTCACAATGAGCAGTTCTTC. Its translation is CASSQDWGLHNEQFF.

Of note for this clonotype: Compared with germline, one end of the junction differs, possibly owing to a read error. The chain couples TRBV14 to TRBJ2-1, with a possible D match to TRBD1 (5 bases). The J call may be in error: the DNA end matches TRBJ1-2 better. From germline, CDR1 is SGHDN and CDR2 FVKESK. The CDR3 length is 16 residues. CDR3 amino acids: CASSQDLLQANYDYTF. The CDR3 region has the DNA TGTGCCAGCAGCCAAGATCTTCTACAGGCAAACTATGACTACACCTTC.

The chain couples TRBV30 to TRBJ1-2, with D hard to call. V lost 0 bases and J 5 bases, leaving 4 bases between the germline ends. The germline V gene has CDR1 GTSNPN and CDR2 SVGIG (reference sequence). The CDR3 loop spans 11 amino acids. The CDR3 spells CAWSVRYGYTF. CDR3 DNA: TGTGCCTGGAGTGTACGGTATGGCTACACCTTC.

The rearrangement links TRBV6-2 or TRBV6-3 to TRBJ2-3; no definite D call. The CDR3 runs 15 residues. Germline V lookup: CDR1 MNHEY, CDR2 SVGEGT. V was trimmed by 5 bases and J by 1 base, leaving 13 bases between them. This CDR3 is CASSRPTRGTDTQYF. Written as DNA, the CDR3 is TGTGCCAGCAGTCGCCCTACCCGGGGCACAGATACGCAGTATTTT.

The rearrangement uses TRBV7-9 and TRBJ2-7; a possible D gene is TRBD1 (6 bases). The length of the CDR3 is 14 residues. Trimming cost V 5 bases and J 1 base, with 12 bases left between them. CDR1 SEHNR and CDR2 FQNEAQ come from the germline V gene (reference sequence). Written as DNA, the CDR3 is TGTGCCAGCAGCCCCCTAGGACAGTCCTACGAGCAGTACTTC. It yields the protein CASSPLGQSYEQYF.

The rearrangement links TRBV7-8 to TRBJ2-7; possibly TRBD1 for D (5 bases). The CDR3 extends over 13 amino acids. Germline CDR1 and CDR2: SGHVS and FQNEAQ. The germline V and J ends were trimmed by 5 bases and 3 bases, with 11 bases remaining between them. In DNA form, the CDR3 reads TGTGCCAGCAGCACAGGACCACTCTACGAGCAGTACTTC. It is translated as CASSTGPLYEQYF. Supplemented by reference TRBV7-8 and TRBJ2-7, the full variable domain reads GAGVSQSPRYKVAKRGQDVALRCDPISGHVSLFWYQQALGQGPEFLTYFQNEAQLDKSGLPSDRFFAERPEGSVSTLKIQRTQQEDSAVYLCASSTGPLYEQYFGPGTRLTVT.

The V and J genes are TRBV12-3 or TRBV12-4 and TRBJ2-1; 8 bases map to TRBD1. Judging by the DNA end, TRBJ2-7 fits better; the J call may be wrong. This CDR3 is built from 16 residues. CDR3 sequence (DNA): TGTGCCAGCAGCCCGGCGGGGACAGGCTCCTACAATGAGCAGTACTTC. Residues: CASSPAGTGSYNEQYF.

The chain recombines TRBV27 with TRBJ2-7; a possible D gene is TRBD2 (7 bases). The CDR3 length is 13 residues. Trimming took 8 bases from V and 3 from J, leaving 14 bases between them. Germline V lookup: CDR1 MNHEY, CDR2 SMNVEV (reference sequence). CDR3 loop: CASGWGGGYEQYF. CDR3 nucleotides: TGTGCCAGCGGTTGGGGGGGCGGCTACGAGCAGTACTTC.

This clonotype was counted only a few times. V is TRBV29-1 and J is TRBJ2-7; no clear D gene. With 4 bases removed from V and 0 bases from J, the gap between germline ends came to 13 bases. Germline CDR1 and CDR2: SQVTM and ANQGSEA. There are 14 residues in the CDR3. As DNA, the CDR3 is TGCAGCGTTGGAAAGGGCACAAGCTCCTACGAGCAGTACTTC. Protein product: CSVGKGTSSYEQYF.

V gene TRBV9 combines with J gene TRBJ2-7; D may be TRBD1 (5 bases). Germline V gene sequence: CDR1 SGDLS, CDR2 YYNGEE. V was cut by 0 bases and J by 0 bases, with 10 bases left in between. The CDR3 has 15 amino acids. The CDR3 sequence is CASSVVGDGSYEQYF. In nucleotides, the CDR3 is TGTGCCAGCAGCGTAGTAGGGGATGGCTCCTACGAGCAGTACTTC.

The V gene is TRBV6-2 or TRBV6-3, the J gene TRBJ2-5, with D maybe TRBD1 (5 bases). Germline V gene sequence: CDR1 MNHEY, CDR2 SVGEGT. CDR3 length: 13 amino acids. Trimming pared 6 bases from V and 2 bases from J, leaving 10 bases between. In DNA, the CDR3 is TGTGCCAGCAGCAGACAGCGTCAAGAGACCCAGTACTTC. It encodes CASSRQRQETQYF.

J is TRBJ2-5 and V is TRBV10-3; possibly TRBD2 for D (5 bases). CDR1 ENHRY and CDR2 SYGVKD come from the germline V gene. V was trimmed by 8 bases and J by 5 bases, leaving 9 bases between them. This CDR3 has 11 amino acids. This CDR3 reads CAIGLFETQYF. The DNA of the CDR3 is TGTGCCATCGGACTCTTCGAGACCCAGTACTTC.

In nucleotides, the CDR3 is TGTGCCAGCAGCTTCGATCCCGGGACTAGCGTGGAAGATACGCAGTATTTT. It encodes CASSFDPGTSVEDTQYF. The chain has TRBV11-2 and TRBJ2-3; 10 nucleotides line up with TRBD2. The CDR3 totals 17 residues. CDR1 and CDR2 (germline): SGHAT, FQNNGV. The V segment lost 3 bases and the J segment 5 bases; nucleotides outside the gene matches: 11. Together with reference TRBV11-2 and TRBJ2-3, the CDR3 gives the full variable domain: EAGVAQSPRYKIIEKRQSVAFWCNPISGHATLYWYQQILGQGPKLLIQFQNNGVVDDSQLPKDRFSAERLKGVDSTLKIQPAKLEDSAVYLCASSFDPGTSVEDTQYFGPGTRLTVL.

The table lists this clonotype with a count of one. The chain joins TRBV28 to TRBJ2-7; TRBD1 agrees at 9 bases. CDR3 length equals 14 residues. In germline, CDR1 is MDHEN, CDR2 SYDVKM. J was trimmed by 0 bases and V by 5 bases; bases with no gene match: 2. The CDR3 DNA is TGTGCCAGCAGTGGGACAGGGACCTCCTACGAGCAGTACTTC. As protein: CASSGTGTSYEQYF.

V usage is TRBV27 and J usage is TRBJ1-2; 12 bases line up with TRBD1. The ends lost 10 bases at V and 5 bases at J; junction bases unmatched: 8. The CDR3 runs to 14 residues. Germline V gene data show CDR1 as MNHEY and CDR2 as SMNVEV (reference sequence). CDR3 protein: CATAGDRGRYGYTF. In DNA form, the CDR3 reads TGTGCCACCGCCGGGGACAGGGGGCGTTATGGCTACACCTTC.

V is TRBV5-1 and J is TRBJ1-1; D remains ambiguous. The CDR3 spans 15 residues. Trimming took off 0 bases at V and 1 base at J, with 10 bases between the two ends. The V gene's germline CDR1 is SGHRS and CDR2 YFSETQ. The CDR3 sequence: CASSLVMVSNTEAFF. The DNA for the CDR3 is TGCGCCAGCAGCTTGGTTATGGTCTCGAACACTGAAGCTTTCTTT.

In its sample, this clonotype was seen a few times. The J gene is TRBJ2-5, the V gene TRBV3-1; the D gene is possibly TRBD2 (6 bases). Germline values: CDR1 LGHDT, CDR2 YNNKEL (reference sequence). Trimming cost V 0 bases and J 2 bases, with 19 bases left between them. The CDR3 extends over 18 amino acids. This chain's CDR3 is CASSQESGTGDPQETQYF. The CDR3 coding sequence is TGTGCCAGCAGCCAAGAGTCGGGGACTGGGGACCCACAAGAGACCCAGTACTTC.

J is TRBJ2-5 and V is TRBV6-2 or TRBV6-3; D may be TRBD1 (6 bases). TRBJ2-7 explains the end of the DNA better; the J call may be wrong. This CDR3 has 12 residues. Germline V gene lookup returns CDR1 MNHEY and CDR2 SVGEGT. In DNA form, the CDR3 reads TGTGCCAGCGGGGGCAGGGCGGACGAGCAGTACTTC. Translation gives CASGGRADEQYF.